These 19 T cell receptor beta chains were all obtained from the same sample, sequenced in a study of cytomegalovirus exposure and HLA in healthy donors. The primer mix had 60 Vbeta and 13 Jbeta primers. Libraries were prepared by immunoSEQ multiplex PCR; TCRdb keeps only in-frame clonotypes and omits some of them. The table records hundreds of thousands of clones, 60% to 85% of them present only once. Material: PBMCs. The receptor source for this set is a man aged 35 to 55 in good health and CMV-seronegative.

The gene calls are TRBV18 and TRBJ1-4; no definite D call. V lost 0 bases and J 7 bases, leaving 9 bases between the germline ends. The CDR3 spans 14 residues. Per the germline V gene, CDR1 is KGHSH and CDR2 is LQKENI. This chain's CDR3 is CASSPPAGSEKLFF. CDR3 DNA: TGTGCCAGCTCACCACCGGCGGGCTCTGAAAAACTGTTTTTT.

The gene calls are TRBV10-3 and TRBJ1-1; 8 bases are shared with TRBD1. V was pared by 5 bases and J by 5 bases, with 10 bases of the junction left unmatched. CDR3 length equals 15 residues. Germline CDR1 ENHRY, CDR2 SYGVKD. The CDR3 DNA reads TGTGCCATCAGTAGTCGTGGACAGGGTACGACTGAAGCTTTCTTT. The encoded protein is CAISSRGQGTTEAFF.

The chain employs TRBV5-5 and TRBJ2-7; 9 nucleotides align to TRBD2. Germline V gene lookup returns CDR1 SGHKS and CDR2 YYEKEE (reference sequence). With 0 bases clipped from V and 5 bases from J, the junction kept 6 bases outside the gene matches. The CDR3 sequence is 15 residues long. The CDR3 here is CASSLGPGLANEQYF. Written as DNA, the CDR3 is TGTGCCAGCAGCTTGGGACCGGGACTAGCAAACGAGCAGTACTTC.

J is TRBJ1-1 and V is TRBV5-6, with a tentative D call TRBD1 (6 bases). The CDR3 is 17 amino acids. V was shortened by 1 base and J by 3 bases, with 19 bases between the two germline ends. CDR1 and CDR2 (germline): SGHDT, YYEEEE. The CDR3 DNA follows: TGTGCCAGCAGCTTGTTGGGGGCGCGGGGGGAGGACACTGAAGCTTTCTTT. Its translation is CASSLLGARGEDTEAFF.

V usage is TRBV10-3 and J usage is TRBJ2-2; tentative D call: TRBD2 (6 bases). Trimming pared 6 bases from V and 1 base from J, leaving 9 bases between. In germline, CDR1 is ENHRY, CDR2 SYGVKD. The CDR3 has 14 residues. CDR3 protein: CAIRTGENTGELFF. The CDR3 DNA reads TGTGCCATCAGGACGGGGGAGAACACCGGGGAGCTGTTTTTT.

The chain combines TRBV28 with TRBJ2-6; possibly TRBD1 for D (6 bases). The CDR3 loop spans 16 amino acids. V lost 3 bases and J 0 bases, leaving 9 bases between the germline ends. Germline values: CDR1 MDHEN, CDR2 SYDVKM. CDR3 DNA: TGTGCCAGCAGTTTCACAGGGCCCTCTGGGGCCAACGTCCTGACTTTC. Its protein is CASSFTGPSGANVLTF.

V gene TRBV5-4 combines with J gene TRBJ2-1, with 13 bases lining up with TRBD2. The CDR3 has 15 amino acids. CDR1 and CDR2 (germline): SGHNT, YYREEE (reference sequence). The J segment lost 10 bases and the V segment lost 2 bases, leaving 6 bases of the junction unmatched. For the CDR3, the DNA is TGTGCCAGCAGCTTCCGACTAGCGGGAGGCGAGGAGCAGTTCTTC. This sequence encodes CASSFRLAGGEEQFF.

The chain has TRBV7-2 and TRBJ2-1; no definite D call. In germline, CDR1 is SGHTA, CDR2 FQGNSA. The ends were cut back, 5 bases at V and 6 bases at J, with 8 bases in the middle. The length of the CDR3 is 12 residues. The CDR3, as DNA: TGTGCCAGCAGCCTTGACACCAATGAGCAGTTCTTC. Its protein product is CASSLDTNEQFF.

The V call is TRBV28, the J call TRBJ2-1; 14 bases are a match to TRBD2. V was clipped by 5 bases and J by 7 bases; unmatched bases: 7. In germline, CDR1 is MDHEN, CDR2 SYDVKM. The length of the CDR3 is 16 residues. Here the CDR3 reads CASSRSTSGRANEQFF. CDR3 sequence (DNA): TGTGCCAGCAGTCGATCGACTAGCGGGAGGGCTAATGAGCAGTTCTTC. Full variable domain (missing parts from reference TRBV28 and TRBJ2-1): DVKVTQSSRYLVKRTGEKVFLECVQDMDHENMFWYRQDPGLGLRLIYFSYDVKMKEKGDIPEGYSVSREKKERFSLILESASTNQTSMYLCASSRSTSGRANEQFFGPGTRLTVL.

This clone was found once. The chain uses TRBV27 and TRBJ1-1; D unresolved. The CDR3 spans 15 residues. Germline V gives CDR1 MNHEY, CDR2 SMNVEV (reference sequence). V lost 4 bases and J lost 0, with 12 bases in between. CDR3 region: CASSSPGSMNTEAFF. The CDR3 coding sequence is TGTGCCAGCAGTTCGCCGGGGTCGATGAACACTGAAGCTTTCTTT.

This clone was counted only a few times. The chain recombines TRBV7-2 with TRBJ1-4, with D tentatively TRBD1 (5 bases). V was shortened by 1 base and J by 0 bases, with 18 bases between the two germline ends. Germline values: CDR1 SGHTA, CDR2 FQGNSA. The CDR3 has 19 residues. The CDR3 is CASSLGHGGTHATNEKLFF. The CDR3 DNA reads TGTGCCAGCAGCTTAGGGCACGGGGGGACTCATGCAACTAATGAAAAACTGTTTTTT.

This chain joins TRBV4-1 and TRBJ2-1; 11 bases are a match to TRBD2. Germline lookup yields CDR1 MGHRA and CDR2 YSYEKL. The trim removed 5 bases at V and 6 bases at J, leaving 15 bases unmatched. This CDR3 region has 18 residues. This chain's CDR3 is CASSSPREGLAEINEQFF. CDR3 nucleotide sequence: TGCGCCAGCAGCTCCCCCCGGGAGGGACTAGCGGAGATCAATGAGCAGTTCTTC.

The chain combines TRBV10-2 with TRBJ2-2; 11 positions agree with TRBD2. The CDR3 extends over 14 amino acids. Trimming at V came to 5 bases and at J to 4 bases, leaving 0 bases not matched to a gene. CDR1 and CDR2 (germline): WSHSY, SAAADI. This CDR3 is CASSLAGGTGELFF. For the CDR3, the DNA is TGCGCCAGCAGTCTAGCGGGGGGCACCGGGGAGCTGTTTTTT.

This chain links TRBV5-1 with TRBJ1-1; 8 bases align to TRBD1. J lost 1 base, V lost 4 bases, and 3 bases had no gene match. CDR3 size: 14 residues. In germline, CDR1 is SGHRS, CDR2 YFSETQ. The CDR3 sequence is CASSMGTGNTEAFF. The CDR3 nucleotides read TGCGCCAGCAGCATGGGGACAGGGAACACTGAAGCTTTCTTT.

The rearrangement joins TRBV6-6 to TRBJ2-7, with 7 bases aligning to TRBD1. V lost 5 bases, J lost 1 base, and 5 bases stayed unmatched. Germline V gives CDR1 MNHNY, CDR2 SVGAGI (reference sequence). The CDR3 contains 14 residues. This CDR3 is CASSKGQDSYEQYF. The CDR3 DNA follows: TGTGCCAGCAGTAAAGGACAGGATTCCTACGAGCAGTACTTC.

The gene calls are TRBV15 and TRBJ1-2; D is undetermined. This CDR3 has 13 residues. From germline, CDR1 is LNHNV and CDR2 YYDKDF (reference sequence). Trimming removed 1 base at V and 4 bases at J, with 7 bases between. In DNA form, the CDR3 reads TGTGCCACCAGCAGAGGAGGCACCTATGGCTACACCTTC. This codes for CATSRGGTYGYTF.

This chain links TRBV27 with TRBJ2-1; 7 nucleotides line up with TRBD2. The ends lost 7 bases at V and 0 bases at J; junction bases unmatched: 9. CDR1 is MNHEY and CDR2 is SMNVEV in the germline V gene (reference sequence). The CDR3 sequence is 16 residues long. CDR3: CASTAGWTSSYNEQFF. The CDR3 region has the DNA TGTGCCAGCACGGCAGGGTGGACTAGCTCCTACAATGAGCAGTTCTTC.

The chain uses TRBV6-1 and TRBJ1-5, with D possibly being TRBD1 (5 bases). Germline V lookup: CDR1 MNHNS, CDR2 SASEGT. Between the trimmed V and J ends, which lost 4 bases and 0 bases, there was a span of 7 bases. There are 14 residues in the CDR3. DNA for the CDR3: TGTGCCAGCAGTGGACAGAATAGCAATCAGCCCCAGCATTTT. It yields the protein CASSGQNSNQPQHF.

A few counts support this clone. CDR3 DNA: TGTGCCAGCAGTCGGAGTACAGATACGCAGTATTTT. This gives the protein CASSRSTDTQYF. This chain links TRBV2 with TRBJ2-3; D remains ambiguous. CDR3 size: 12 residues. V was pared by 5 bases and J by 3 bases, with 6 bases between. Germline V gives CDR1 SNHLY, CDR2 FYNNEI.